This T cell receptor beta chain came from a study of neurological immune-mediated disorders (dated 2019 in TCRdb). Context from the whole study: Among the approximately 34 multiple sclerosis patients, relapsing-remitting MS accounted for around 30 and secondary progressive MS accounted for 3. Using UMI-based sequencing, the study compared peripheral blood TCR-beta repertoires from patients with HTLV-I-associated myelopathy (HAM/TSP), patients with multiple sclerosis, and healthy controls. The 90 to 120 TCR-beta libraries covered PBMC samples along with longitudinal samples, technical triplicates, and paired sorted CD4+ and CD8+ T-cell subsets. The cohort comprised roughly 65 subjects: roughly 14 HAM/TSP patients, 35 or so multiple sclerosis patients and approximately 20 healthy controls.

The study at large found these results: TCR clonal expansion was highest in HAM/TSP patients and lowest in MS patients, with MS patients falling below even healthy controls. No identical CDR3 amino acid sequences were found to be shared among expanded clones across subjects, suggesting that TCR-beta repertoires were private in all groups. No clinical or MRI features were associated with the MS cluster, and the authors said that larger cohorts are needed. In phylogenetic analysis, the repertoires of 18 of 34 MS patients grouped into a cluster of related CDR3 sequences, which suggests a possible signature at the repertoire level.

Reading the germline V gene gives CDR1 SGHRS and CDR2 YFSETQ. V was cut back by 0 bases and J by 3 bases, leaving a gap of 13 bases between them. Measured from the cysteine to the phenylalanine, the CDR3 is 15 residues long. Only CDR3 DNA remains: 45 bases, in frame from the first base. The sample holds many counts of this clonotype. Its specific antigen is unknown. Base-call qualities are not available, and no considerably larger clone is one nucleotide away. For unsorted PBMC libraries, 2 million PBMCs were used after storage in RNAlater at -80 degrees C until RNA extraction. The multiple sclerosis patients were enrolled in a US clinical protocol that evaluated disease progression with magnetic resonance imaging. PBMCs were separated from peripheral blood using Ficoll-Hypaque density gradient centrifugation and then cryopreserved in liquid nitrogen. To synthesize cDNA, template-switch 5'RACE was performed with a primer carrying a 10-nucleotide random unique molecular identifier so that each TCR transcript was tagged. Every sequencing run covered 15-18 subjects and yielded more than 200 million TCR-beta sequences. The RNeasy kit was used to extract total RNA. The KAPA Real-time Library Amplification kit was used to amplify TCR-beta VDJ regions with primers targeting the TCR constant region and the 5'RACE anchor. Sample indexes and Illumina adaptors were added in a first PCR, after which library yield was increased in a second PCR. After Ampure bead purification, the roughly 650 bp TCR product was size-selected on a 2% E-gel SizeSelection system. Before pooling, libraries had their quality checked on a Bioanalyzer, their concentration measured with Qubit, and their quantity determined with the Kapa Library Quantification kit. An Illumina HiSeq 2500 was used to sequence the libraries paired-end at 2 x 150 bp. To increase sequence diversity, roughly 24-31% phiX was spiked into each library pool. Processing in the source paper ran as follows. The quality-filtered reads were processed with the UMI-based MiGEC pipeline, whose error correction step removed more than 85% of the raw TCR sequences. VDJ genes were aligned to IMGT germline references, and clonotypes were defined by unique CDR3 amino acid sequence plus V-J genes. Clonal expansion, Shannon diversity and CDR3 relatedness were evaluated with VDJtools (CalcPairwiseDistances, ClusterSamples), while phylogenetic trees were built in CLCbio workbench. A clone was classed as expanded if it had 8 or more unique UMIs, a cutoff based on coefficient-of-variation modelling across technical triplicates. The public reads were run again by TCRdb, first through fastp at Q25 and then through MiXCR, and only productive beta chains were kept. Every CDR3 protein is listed once, alongside the most common genes and DNA of its rows. The V and J calls here are based on TCRdb, not the publication. The sample table holds some 50,000 distinct CDR3 sequences, of which about 2% were seen once. Around 2.3% of the sample comes from the top ten.

Rearrangement joined TRBV5-1 to TRBJ2-7, with the identity of the D gene unclear. The TCR sequence derives from a middle-aged woman with multiple sclerosis. Sequenced material: PBMCs. At the DNA level, the sequence is TGCGCCAGCAGCTTGGGGGCCGCCGTGGGCTACGAGCAGTACTTC. This encodes CASSLGAAVGYEQYF.